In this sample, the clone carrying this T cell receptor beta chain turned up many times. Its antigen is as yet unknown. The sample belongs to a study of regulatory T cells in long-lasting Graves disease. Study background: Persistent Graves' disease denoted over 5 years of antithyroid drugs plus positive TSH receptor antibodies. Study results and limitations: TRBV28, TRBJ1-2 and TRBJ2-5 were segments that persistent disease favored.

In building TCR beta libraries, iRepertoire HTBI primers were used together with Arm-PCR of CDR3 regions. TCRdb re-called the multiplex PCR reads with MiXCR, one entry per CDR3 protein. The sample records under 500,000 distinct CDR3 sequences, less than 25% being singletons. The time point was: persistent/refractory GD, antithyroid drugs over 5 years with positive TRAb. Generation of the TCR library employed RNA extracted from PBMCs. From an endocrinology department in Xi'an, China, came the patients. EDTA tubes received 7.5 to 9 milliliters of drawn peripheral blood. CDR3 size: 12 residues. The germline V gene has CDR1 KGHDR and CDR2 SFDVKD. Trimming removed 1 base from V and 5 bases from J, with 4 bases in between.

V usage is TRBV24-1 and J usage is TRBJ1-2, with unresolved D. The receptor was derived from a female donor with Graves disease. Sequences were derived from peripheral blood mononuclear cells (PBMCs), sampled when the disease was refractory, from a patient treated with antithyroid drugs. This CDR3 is CATSDFQYGYTF. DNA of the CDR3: TGTGCCACCAGTGATTTTCAGTATGGCTACACCTTC.